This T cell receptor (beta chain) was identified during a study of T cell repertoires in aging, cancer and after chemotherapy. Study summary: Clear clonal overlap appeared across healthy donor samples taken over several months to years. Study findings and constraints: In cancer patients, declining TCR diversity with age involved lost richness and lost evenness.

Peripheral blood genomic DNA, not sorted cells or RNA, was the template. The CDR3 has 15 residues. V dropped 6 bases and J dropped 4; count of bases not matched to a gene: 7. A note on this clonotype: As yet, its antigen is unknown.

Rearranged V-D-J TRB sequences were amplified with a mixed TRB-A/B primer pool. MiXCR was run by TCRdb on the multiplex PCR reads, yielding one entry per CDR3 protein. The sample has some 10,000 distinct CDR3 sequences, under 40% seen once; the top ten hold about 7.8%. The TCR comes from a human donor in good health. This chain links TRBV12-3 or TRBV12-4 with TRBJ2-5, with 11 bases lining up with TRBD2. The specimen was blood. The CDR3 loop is CASSILAGVGETQYF. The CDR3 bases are TGTGCCAGCAGCATACTAGCGGGAGTAGGAGAGACCCAGTACTTC.